The TCR beta chain described here comes from a study of shared clonotypes between healthy human individuals. Clones were read by immunoSEQ multiplex PCR, and TCRdb kept only the in-frame ones, dropping some. This table has 1,400,000 or so clones, just under 99% appearing once. This CDR3 has 15 amino acids. Germline V gene lookup returns CDR1 MDHEN and CDR2 SYDVKM. With 8 bases removed from V and 5 bases from J, the gap between germline ends came to 18 bases. The chain is built from TRBV28 and TRBJ2-2; either TRBD1 or TRBD2 may supply D (6 bases each). Sequenced input: naive CD4+ T cells sorted from blood. Described subset: CD45RA+ positively selected. This TCR derives from a man younger than 45 in good health. The CDR3 nucleotides read TGTGCCAGCCTAAGAAGGGGGGCGGGAACCGGGGAGCTGTTTTTT. Residues: CASLRRGAGTGELFF.